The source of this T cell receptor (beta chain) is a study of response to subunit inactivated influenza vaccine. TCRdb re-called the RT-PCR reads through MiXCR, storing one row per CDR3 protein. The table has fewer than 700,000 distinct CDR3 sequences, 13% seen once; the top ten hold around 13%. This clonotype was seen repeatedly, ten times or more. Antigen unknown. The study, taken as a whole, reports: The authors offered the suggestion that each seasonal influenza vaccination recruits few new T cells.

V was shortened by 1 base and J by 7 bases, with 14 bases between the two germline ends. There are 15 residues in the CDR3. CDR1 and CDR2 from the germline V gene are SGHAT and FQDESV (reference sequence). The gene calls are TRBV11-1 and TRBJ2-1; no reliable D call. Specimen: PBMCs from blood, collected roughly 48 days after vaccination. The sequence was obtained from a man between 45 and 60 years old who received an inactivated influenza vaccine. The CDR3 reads CASSLEILGVNEQFF. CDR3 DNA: TGTGCCAGCAGCTTAGAGATCCTTGGGGTGAATGAGCAGTTCTTC. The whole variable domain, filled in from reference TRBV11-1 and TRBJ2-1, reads EAEVAQSPRYKITEKSQAVAFWCDPISGHATLYWYRQILGQGPELLVQFQDESVVDDSQLPKDRFSAERLKGVDSTLKIQPAELGDSAMYLCASSLEILGVNEQFFGPGTRLTVL.